This entry lists 9 T cell receptor beta chains sequenced from one sample in a study of graft-versus-host responses after intestinal transplantation. Clones were read by immunoSEQ multiplex PCR, and TCRdb kept only the in-frame ones, dropping some. The sample consists of 85,000 to 95,000 clones, 85% to 95% of them appearing once. The antigens of these receptors remain unknown. Source: unstimulated CD8+ T cells sorted from spleen or lymph node cells, taken before intestinal transplant. The receptors stem from a human donor who received an intestinal transplant.

Here the CDR3 reads CASSEAASGGAYEQYF. CDR3 nucleotides: TGTGCCAGCAGTGAAGCGGCTAGCGGGGGGGCCTACGAGCAGTACTTC. This chain links TRBV2 with TRBJ2-7; TRBD2 matches at 12 bases. The germline V gene encodes CDR1 SNHLY and CDR2 FYNNEI. This CDR3 is built from 16 residues. Germline trimming cut 0 bases from V and 2 bases from J; bases unmatched to any gene: 2.

The chain recombines TRBV4-1 with TRBJ1-1, with a tentative D call TRBD1 (5 bases). Germline V lookup: CDR1 MGHRA, CDR2 YSYEKL. This CDR3 has 14 residues. Trimming shortened V by 1 base and J by 1 base, and 7 bases separated the two germline ends. The CDR3 protein is CASSQAGGNTEAFF. In nucleotides, the CDR3 is TGCGCCAGCAGCCAAGCGGGGGGGAACACTGAAGCTTTCTTT.

The chain is built from TRBV6-5 and TRBJ1-2; 7 nucleotides agree with TRBD1. Losses at the gene ends were 7 bases for V and 4 bases for J; bases not matched to a gene: 6. CDR3 size: 13 residues. Germline V gene lookup returns CDR1 MNHEY and CDR2 SVGAGI. The CDR3 nucleotides are TGTGCCAGCACCCAGGGGGGATCCTATGGCTACACCTTC. Translation: CASTQGGSYGYTF.

This clone was observed a single time. V usage is TRBV6-5 and J usage is TRBJ1-6, with unresolved D. Trimming pared 7 bases from V and 0 bases from J, leaving 10 bases between. Germline CDR1 and CDR2: MNHEY and SVGAGI. The CDR3 is made up of 15 amino acids. CDR3: CASTVTSSYNSPLHF. DNA for the CDR3: TGTGCCAGCACTGTAACGAGCTCCTATAATTCACCCCTCCACTTT.

The V gene is TRBV21-1, the J gene TRBJ1-4. TRBV21-1 is a known pseudogene. The length of the CDR3 is 17 residues. The CDR3 DNA reads as TGTGCCAGCAGTCGAGCGACCTTTAGACTTTCGGATGAAAAACTGTTTTTT. It is translated as CASSRATFRLSDEKLFF.

The CDR3 DNA reads as TGTGCCAGCAGCTTAAGCGAACCACCCGGAGATACGCAGTATTTT. Translation gives CASSLSEPPGDTQYF. The chain combines TRBV7-8 with TRBJ2-3; D gene unclear. Deletions cut 2 bases from V and 5 bases from J, with 14 bases between. Germline assignment: CDR1 SGHVS and CDR2 FQNEAQ. The CDR3 spans 15 residues.

The chain recombines TRBV6-5 with TRBJ1-5; TRBD1 aligns across 9 bases. The CDR3 runs to 15 residues. The ends lost 0 bases at V and 6 bases at J; junction bases unmatched: 3. The germline CDR1 and CDR2 sequences are MNHEY and SVGAGI. CDR3 in DNA: TGTGCCAGCAGTTACTCAGGGACAGGGAGTCAGCCCCAGCATTTT. Translated, it gives CASSYSGTGSQPQHF.

The genes are TRBV12-5 and TRBJ1-1; D might be TRBD1 (6 bases). This CDR3 has 15 residues. Deletions cut 4 bases from V and 2 bases from J, with 14 bases between. Looked up from germline, CDR1 is LGHNT and CDR2 is FRNRAP. The CDR3 loop is CASGSQGLLNTEAFF. CDR3 DNA sequence: TGTGCTAGTGGTTCACAGGGCCTCCTTAACACTGAAGCTTTCTTT. The full variable domain, rest sourced from reference TRBV12-5 and TRBJ1-1, is DARVTQTPRHKVTEMGQEVTMRCQPILGHNTVFWYRQTMMQGLELLAYFRNRAPLDDSGMPKDRFSAEMPDATLATLKIQPSEPRDSAVYFCASGSQGLLNTEAFFGQGTRLTVV.

This chain uses TRBV27 with TRBJ2-3, with D possibly TRBD1 on 6 matching bases. Germline CDR1 MNHEY, CDR2 SMNVEV (reference sequence). The V and J ends lost 3 bases and 0 bases respectively, with 13 bases between them. The CDR3 length is 16 residues. In nucleotides, the CDR3 is TGTGCCAGCAGTTTGTTTGCAGGGGCGAGCACAGATACGCAGTATTTT. Translated, it gives CASSLFAGASTDTQYF.